What follows are 18 T cell receptor beta chains derived from one specimen sequenced in a study of CD8+ T cells in alopecia areata. Sequencing templates came from extracted RNA that was reverse transcribed into cDNA. Sequencing was performed with immunoSEQ multiplex PCR; in TCRdb, only in-frame clones are kept and a portion is missing. This table has 200,000 to 250,000 clones, approximately 53% appearing once. The sequenced sample consisted of CD8+ T cells sorted from blood. The source is a human donor in good health.

This chain links TRBV9 with TRBJ1-2; D unresolved. The germline V gene encodes CDR1 SGDLS and CDR2 YYNGEE. V gave up 0 bases and J gave up 0 bases, with 6 bases separating them. This CDR3 has 14 residues. CDR3 residues: CASSVGSANYGYTF. CDR3 bases: TGTGCCAGCAGCGTAGGGTCGGCTAACTATGGCTACACCTTC.

V is TRBV4-1 and J is TRBJ1-5, with D tentatively TRBD1 (5 bases). The CDR3 runs to 16 residues. Deletions cut 1 base from V and 4 bases from J, with 14 bases between. Germline V gene sequence: CDR1 MGHRA, CDR2 YSYEKL. The DNA for the CDR3 is TGCGCCAGCAGCCAAGTCGCCGACAGAATGAATCAGCCCCAGCATTTT. Protein: CASSQVADRMNQPQHF.

V is TRBV9 and J is TRBJ1-3; D is unclear. The CDR3 is made up of 9 amino acids. The V end lost 8 bases, the J end lost 8 bases, and 5 bases lay between the germline ends. Germline V gives CDR1 SGDLS, CDR2 YYNGEE. The chain's CDR3 is CASPYTIYF. The CDR3 DNA is TGTGCCAGTCCTTACACCATATATTTT.

The rearrangement uses TRBV4-1 and TRBJ1-1, with TRBD1 as a possible D gene (6 bases). The CDR3 has 13 amino acids. Trimming left V 3 bases short and J 3 bases short, with 8 bases between. Germline CDR1 MGHRA, CDR2 YSYEKL. CDR3: CASSHTGYTEAFF. CDR3 nucleotide sequence: TGCGCCAGCAGCCATACAGGGTACACTGAAGCTTTCTTT.

The chain combines TRBV11-2 with TRBJ2-1, with D hard to call. In germline, CDR1 is SGHAT, CDR2 FQNNGV. V dropped 5 bases and J dropped 9 bases, with 11 bases sitting between them. This CDR3 region has 12 residues. The CDR3 nucleotides read TGTGCCAGCAGCAGCCTTAAGGTTGAGCAGTTCTTC. Its protein is CASSSLKVEQFF. Full variable domain (missing parts from reference TRBV11-2 and TRBJ2-1): EAGVAQSPRYKIIEKRQSVAFWCNPISGHATLYWYQQILGQGPKLLIQFQNNGVVDDSQLPKDRFSAERLKGVDSTLKIQPAKLEDSAVYLCASSSLKVEQFFGPGTRLTVL.

The chain joins TRBV25-1 to TRBJ1-6, with D uncertain. In germline, CDR1 is MGHDK, CDR2 SYGVNS. The CDR3 runs 14 residues. Trimming removed 7 bases from V and 8 bases from J, with 15 bases in between. The CDR3 spells CASTLNLGDSPLHF. The CDR3 region has the DNA TGTGCCAGCACCCTCAACCTGGGTGATTCACCCCTCCACTTT. Complete variable domain (other parts from reference TRBV25-1 and TRBJ1-6): EADIYQTPRYLVIGTGKKITLECSQTMGHDKMYWYQQDPGMELHLIHYSYGVNSTEKGDLSSESTVSRIRTEHFPLTLESARPSHTSQYLCASTLNLGDSPLHFGNGTRLTVT.

The CDR3 spells CSVEVVEGPPEAFF. The DNA of the CDR3 is TGCAGCGTTGAAGTTGTGGAGGGTCCCCCTGAAGCTTTCTTT. This rearrangement joins TRBV29-1 to TRBJ1-1; no reliable D call. Trimming pared 1 base from V and 6 bases from J, leaving 15 bases between. Germline CDR1 SQVTM, CDR2 ANQGSEA. The CDR3 contains 14 residues.

This chain uses TRBV6-6 with TRBJ2-5; tentatively, D is TRBD1 (6 bases). V gave up 9 bases and J gave up 3 bases, with 11 bases separating them. The CDR3 covers 12 residues. Germline CDR1 and CDR2: MNHNY and SVGAGI (reference sequence). CDR3 region: CASGDTKETQYF. The CDR3 nucleotides read TGTGCCAGTGGGGACACGAAAGAGACCCAGTACTTC.

V is TRBV7-3 and J is TRBJ1-1; TRBD1 might be the D (5 bases). Per germline, CDR1 SGHTA and CDR2 FQGTGA. The V end lost 0 bases, the J end lost 1 base, and 9 bases lay between the germline ends. CDR3 size: 15 residues. In nucleotides, the CDR3 is TGTGCCAGCAGCTTAACGCAGGGCCCGAACACTGAAGCTTTCTTT. Translated: CASSLTQGPNTEAFF. Based on the CDR3 plus reference TRBV7-3 and TRBJ1-1, the full variable domain is GAGVSQTPSNKVTEKGKYVELRCDPISGHTALYWYRQSLGQGPEFLIYFQGTGAADDSGLPNDRFFAVRPEGSVSTLKIQRTERGDSAVYLCASSLTQGPNTEAFFGQGTRLTVV.

V gene TRBV6-5 combines with J gene TRBJ1-1, with 9 positions matching TRBD1. The CDR3 totals 16 residues. V trimming: 0 bases; J trimming: 3 bases; junction bases outside the gene matches: 5. Germline V gene data show CDR1 as MNHEY and CDR2 as SVGAGI. In DNA, the CDR3 is TGTGCCAGCAGTTACTCGAGACAGGGGGACGACACTGAAGCTTTCTTT. Translated: CASSYSRQGDDTEAFF.

The rearrangement joins TRBV13 to TRBJ1-5; D possibly corresponds to TRBD1 (5 bases). Trimming removed 4 bases at V and 4 bases at J, with 11 bases between. The germline V gene has CDR1 PRHDT and CDR2 FYEKMQ (reference sequence). The CDR3 covers 14 residues. CDR3 protein: CASSSGRGNQPQHF. Here the CDR3 DNA reads TGTGCCAGCAGCTCAGGGAGAGGTAATCAGCCCCAGCATTTT. The full variable domain, rest sourced from reference TRBV13 and TRBJ1-5, is AAGVIQSPRHLIKEKRETATLKCYPIPRHDTVYWYQQGPGQDPQFLISFYEKMQSDKGSIPDRFSAQQFSDYHSELNMSSLELGDSALYFCASSSGRGNQPQHFGDGTRLSIL.

The chain carries TRBV11-2 and TRBJ2-1, with TRBD1 matching 10 bases. J lost 10 bases, V lost 0 bases, and 6 bases had no gene match. Germline values: CDR1 SGHAT, CDR2 FQNNGV. The CDR3 totals 15 residues. The CDR3 DNA is TGTGCCAGCAGCTTAGATCGACAGGGGGCTAACGAGCAGTTCTTC. This translates into CASSLDRQGANEQFF.

V and J are TRBV7-6 and TRBJ2-7; D is possibly TRBD2 (6 bases). Germline values: CDR1 SGHVS, CDR2 FNYEAQ. This CDR3 region has 17 residues. V was trimmed by 1 base and J by 3 bases, leaving 19 bases between them. The CDR3 region is CASSLGGFDAGFYEQYF. CDR3 nucleotides: TGTGCCAGCAGCTTAGGAGGATTTGACGCGGGATTCTACGAGCAGTACTTC.

The chain employs TRBV4-1 and TRBJ1-5; maybe TRBD1 (6 bases). This CDR3 is built from 15 residues. V lost 3 bases to trimming and J lost 5 bases, with 14 bases between them. Per germline, CDR1 MGHRA and CDR2 YSYEKL. In DNA form, the CDR3 reads TGCGCCAGCAGCCAGGAGGGGGGGGGCCATCAGCCCCAGCATTTT. This gives the protein CASSQEGGGHQPQHF.

V is TRBV6-5 and J is TRBJ2-7, with D perhaps matching TRBD2 (5 bases). The CDR3 is 15 amino acids. Germline lookup yields CDR1 MNHEY and CDR2 SVGAGI. Trimming removed 2 bases at V and 4 bases at J, with 15 bases between. The CDR3 loop reads CASSYDREGRYEQYF. The CDR3 DNA reads TGTGCCAGCAGTTACGATCGGGAAGGGCGATACGAGCAGTACTTC.

This chain joins TRBV5-4 and TRBJ1-1; no clear D. The V gene lost 4 bases and the J gene lost 0 bases, with 7 bases spanning the gap. Germline CDR1 reads SGHNT; CDR2 reads YYREEE (reference sequence). The CDR3 runs to 13 residues. The DNA of the CDR3 is TGTGCCAGCAGCCCTAGCCTGAACACTGAAGCTTTCTTT. This sequence encodes CASSPSLNTEAFF.

The genes are TRBV7-8 and TRBJ2-3; no clear D. V was shortened by 1 base and J by 4 bases, with 12 bases between the two germline ends. Germline values: CDR1 SGHVS, CDR2 FQNEAQ. This CDR3 is 15 amino acids long. The CDR3 coding sequence is TGTGCCAGCAGCTTAGGGGCCCGGGCCGCAGATACGCAGTATTTT. This gives the protein CASSLGARAADTQYF. The variable domain in full, with the rest retrieved from reference TRBV7-8 and TRBJ2-3, is GAGVSQSPRYKVAKRGQDVALRCDPISGHVSLFWYQQALGQGPEFLTYFQNEAQLDKSGLPSDRFFAERPEGSVSTLKIQRTQQEDSAVYLCASSLGARAADTQYFGPGTRLTVL.

V usage is TRBV7-6 and J usage is TRBJ2-6; a weak D match, TRBD2 (6 bases). CDR3 length: 15 residues. V dropped 6 bases and J dropped 2 bases, with 11 bases sitting between them. Germline V gives CDR1 SGHVS, CDR2 FNYEAQ. The CDR3 DNA reads as TGTGCCAGCAGTGCCCCGGGAGCTGGGGCCAACGTCCTGACTTTC. This encodes CASSAPGAGANVLTF.